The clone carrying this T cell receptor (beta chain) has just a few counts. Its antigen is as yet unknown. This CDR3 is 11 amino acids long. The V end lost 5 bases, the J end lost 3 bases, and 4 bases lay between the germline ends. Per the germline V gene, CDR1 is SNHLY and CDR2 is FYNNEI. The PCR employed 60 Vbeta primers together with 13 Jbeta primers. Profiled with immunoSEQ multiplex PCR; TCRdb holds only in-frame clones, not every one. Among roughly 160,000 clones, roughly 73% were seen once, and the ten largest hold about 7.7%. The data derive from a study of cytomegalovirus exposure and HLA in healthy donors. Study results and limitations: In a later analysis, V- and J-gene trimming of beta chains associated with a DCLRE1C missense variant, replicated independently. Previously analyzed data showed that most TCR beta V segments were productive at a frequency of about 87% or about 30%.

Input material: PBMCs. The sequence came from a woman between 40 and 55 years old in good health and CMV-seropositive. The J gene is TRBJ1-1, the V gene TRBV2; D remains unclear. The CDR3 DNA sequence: TGTGCCAGCAGTTTAGACACTGAAGCTTTCTTT. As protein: CASSLDTEAFF.